These 20 T cell receptor beta chains came from one sample sequenced in a study of T cells in Graves' hyperthyroidism and ophthalmopathy. Researchers amplified the TCR beta CDR3 regions from RNA transcripts. Researchers ran a first-round RT-PCR on the TCR CDR3 using the HTBI primer set. TCRdb re-analysed the multiplex PCR reads in MiXCR, keeping a single row per CDR3 protein. Of about 530,000 distinct CDR3 sequences listed, roughly 17% are singletons. The sample consisted of blood. The receptor set was obtained from a woman aged 18-29 years with Graves' ophthalmopathy.

This clonotype was observed at least ten times. The CDR3 loop reads CASSLRRRGGYNEQFF. The CDR3 DNA is TGTGCCAGCAGCTTACGCCGTCGGGGCGGATACAATGAGCAGTTCTTC. This sequence joins TRBV7-2 and TRBJ2-1; D might be TRBD1 or TRBD2, each matching 5 bases. Trimming pared 2 bases from V and 4 bases from J, leaving 15 bases between. Germline CDR1 is SGHTA and CDR2 is FQGNSA. There are 16 residues in the CDR3.

This clonotype was found many times. The rearrangement links TRBV27 to TRBJ2-7, with 8 bases identical to TRBD2. CDR1 is MNHEY, CDR2 SMNVEV, per germline (reference sequence). This CDR3 is 17 amino acids long. Trimming took 2 bases from V and 3 from J; bases not matched to a gene: 12. The CDR3 bases are TGTGCCAGCAGTTTAACCGTCGGGGGCGGGGGGCTCTACGAGCAGTACTTC. Translated: CASSLTVGGGGLYEQYF.

This clonotype was found many times. V and J are TRBV6-1 and TRBJ1-1; tentatively, D is TRBD1 (5 bases). V lost 5 bases, J lost 4 bases, and 26 bases lay in between. This CDR3 is 18 amino acids long. Per the germline V gene, CDR1 is MNHNS and CDR2 is SASEGT. CDR3 sequence: CASSSRVGDYTLSTEAFF. Here the CDR3 DNA reads TGTGCCAGCAGTTCTCGGGTTGGGGACTATACCCTAAGCACTGAAGCTTTCTTT.

This sequence joins TRBV29-1 and TRBJ2-1, with 9 bases identical to TRBD1. The germline V gene encodes CDR1 SQVTM and CDR2 ANQGSEA. The CDR3 covers 12 residues. The J segment lost 6 bases and the V segment lost 5 bases, leaving 2 bases of the junction unmatched. The CDR3 nucleotides are TGCAGCGTTACACAGGGGGCCAATGAGCAGTTCTTC. This gives the protein CSVTQGANEQFF.

This clonotype showed up many times. The chain is built from TRBV15 and TRBJ1-1; no clear D gene. Trimming removed 2 bases at V and 1 base at J, with 14 bases between. The CDR3 contains 16 residues. Germline lookup yields CDR1 LNHNV and CDR2 YYDKDF (reference sequence). CDR3 region: CATSRHRRVKNTEAFF. Written as DNA, the CDR3 is TGTGCCACCAGCAGACACCGACGGGTTAAGAACACTGAAGCTTTCTTT.

Many counts were recorded for this clonotype. The chain combines TRBV13 with TRBJ1-4, with D maybe TRBD1 (5 bases). V was shortened by 5 bases and J by 4 bases, with 17 bases between the two germline ends. This CDR3 is 16 amino acids long. Germline V gives CDR1 PRHDT, CDR2 FYEKMQ (reference sequence). CDR3 sequence: CASSLRARTINEKLFF. CDR3 nucleotide sequence: TGTGCCAGCAGCCTCAGGGCCCGAACAATTAATGAAAAACTGTTTTTT.

This chain uses TRBV18 with TRBJ2-5; possibly TRBD2 for D (5 bases). This CDR3 has 16 amino acids. The V and J ends lost 6 bases and 5 bases respectively, with 22 bases between them. The germline V gene has CDR1 KGHSH and CDR2 LQKENI. Written as DNA, the CDR3 is TGTGCCAGCTCCCACGTGGAGGAGCCCTTCCCGGAGACCCAGTACTTC. Its protein is CASSHVEEPFPETQYF.

The chain recombines TRBV6-1 with TRBJ2-7; no clear D. This CDR3 is 13 amino acids long. The germline CDR1 and CDR2 sequences are MNHNS and SASEGT. The germline V and J ends were trimmed by 11 bases and 0 bases, with 14 bases remaining between them. DNA of the CDR3: TGTGCCGGAAGAAACCGGAGCTCCTACGAGCAGTACTTC. Protein product: CAGRNRSSYEQYF.

This clonotype was detected many times. This sequence joins TRBV29-1 and TRBJ2-5; D tentatively reads TRBD1 or TRBD2 (5 bases each). Germline assignment: CDR1 SQVTM and CDR2 ANQGSEA. The CDR3 extends over 14 amino acids. V gave up 4 bases and J gave up 1 base, with 13 bases separating them. CDR3 sequence: CSVVIGEPQETQYF. The CDR3 region has the DNA TGCAGCGTTGTAATAGGGGAGCCCCAAGAGACCCAGTACTTC.

In its sample, this clonotype was seen many times. The chain employs TRBV9 and TRBJ1-2; perhaps TRBD1 as D (5 bases). This CDR3 contains 16 residues. The germline V gene encodes CDR1 SGDLS and CDR2 YYNGEE. Trimming pared 4 bases from V and 6 bases from J, leaving 22 bases between. The CDR3 here is CASSPRNSDSKNGYTF. CDR3 nucleotides: TGTGCCAGCAGCCCTAGGAACTCCGACAGTAAGAATGGCTACACCTTC.

The V call is TRBV30, the J call TRBJ2-1; D ambiguous. The CDR3 has 13 amino acids. Trimming stripped 0 bases from V and 5 bases from J, with 8 bases between. Per germline, CDR1 GTSNPN and CDR2 SVGIG (reference sequence). The CDR3 coding sequence is TGTGCCTGGAGTGTATCCCTAAACAATGAGCAGTTCTTC. As protein: CAWSVSLNNEQFF.

This clonotype has at least ten counts. The rearrangement uses TRBV11-2 and TRBJ1-2, with 11 positions matching TRBD1. The germline gives CDR1 SGHAT, CDR2 FQNNGV. V lost 3 bases to trimming and J lost 2 bases; unmatched junction nucleotides: 2. The CDR3 extends over 15 amino acids. The CDR3 sequence is CASSFGTGGNYGYTF. The CDR3 nucleotides read TGTGCCAGCAGCTTCGGGACAGGGGGAAACTATGGCTACACCTTC.

The V and J genes are TRBV11-2 and TRBJ2-6, with D uncertain. Looked up from germline, CDR1 is SGHAT and CDR2 is FQNNGV. The CDR3 consists of 17 residues. V lost 5 bases and J 3 bases, leaving 17 bases between the germline ends. The DNA for the CDR3 is TGTGCCAGCAGCCCCTTGGCAACAAGGTATGGGGCCAACGTCCTGACTTTC. Encoded protein: CASSPLATRYGANVLTF.

The CDR3 is CASSPDRSVYNEQFF. DNA for the CDR3: TGTGCCAGCAGCCCCGACAGGTCTGTATACAATGAGCAGTTCTTC. The chain employs TRBV9 and TRBJ2-1; maybe TRBD1 (6 bases). The CDR3 contains 15 residues. Deletions cut 4 bases from V and 4 bases from J, with 15 bases between. Germline assignment: CDR1 SGDLS and CDR2 YYNGEE.

This sequence joins TRBV29-1 and TRBJ1-2, with TRBD1 matching over 7 bases. CDR1 and CDR2 from the germline V gene are SQVTM and ANQGSEA. The junction had 0 bases not matched to a gene; V was cut back by 3 bases and J by 8 bases. The CDR3 runs 10 residues. The CDR3 reads CSVEDRGYTF. CDR3 DNA sequence: TGCAGCGTTGAGGACAGGGGCTACACCTTC.

The chain is built from TRBV6-2 or TRBV6-3 and TRBJ1-5; D is undetermined. The V gene lost 2 bases and the J gene lost 4 bases, with 9 bases spanning the gap. Germline V gives CDR1 MNHEY, CDR2 SVGEGT. This CDR3 has 14 residues. The CDR3 region is CASSYGVTNQPQHF. The CDR3 DNA follows: TGTGCCAGCAGTTACGGGGTGACAAATCAGCCCCAGCATTTT.

This clonotype was detected many times. This sequence joins TRBV30 and TRBJ2-5; D tentatively reads TRBD1 or TRBD2 (5 bases each). CDR1 is GTSNPN and CDR2 is SVGIG in the germline V gene (reference sequence). Trimming removed 5 bases from V and 5 bases from J, with 6 bases in between. This CDR3 contains 10 residues. In nucleotides, the CDR3 is TGTGCCTGGGAGGGGGAGACCCAGTACTTC. This encodes CAWEGETQYF.

This clonotype was counted many times. The chain joins TRBV20-1 to TRBJ1-1; D remains unclear. Trimming left V 2 bases short and J 2 bases short, with 12 bases between. Germline CDR1 DFQATT, CDR2 SNEGSKA (reference sequence). The CDR3 is 14 residues long. This chain's CDR3 is CSARNALYNTEAFF. CDR3 nucleotide sequence: TGCAGTGCTAGAAACGCCTTGTATAACACTGAAGCTTTCTTT.

This clonotype was picked up many times. The chain combines TRBV27 with TRBJ2-1; 11 positions agree with TRBD1. After removal of 5 bases from V and 7 bases from J, the junction contained 7 bases not matched to a gene. CDR1 and CDR2 from the germline V gene are MNHEY and SMNVEV (reference sequence). This CDR3 comprises 15 residues. The CDR3 DNA reads TGTGCCAGCAGTATTGCCGGGACAGGGGGGAATGAGCAGTTCTTC. Translation gives CASSIAGTGGNEQFF.

In its sample, this clonotype was seen a few times. The V gene is TRBV30, the J gene TRBJ1-2; D might be TRBD1 (5 bases). The CDR3 contains 14 residues. Germline V gene lookup returns CDR1 GTSNPN and CDR2 SVGIG (reference sequence). V lost 3 bases to trimming and J lost 3 bases, with 14 bases between them. The CDR3, as DNA: TGTGCCTGGAGGGGACCCGACAAGTACTATGGCTACACCTTC. Protein product: CAWRGPDKYYGYTF.